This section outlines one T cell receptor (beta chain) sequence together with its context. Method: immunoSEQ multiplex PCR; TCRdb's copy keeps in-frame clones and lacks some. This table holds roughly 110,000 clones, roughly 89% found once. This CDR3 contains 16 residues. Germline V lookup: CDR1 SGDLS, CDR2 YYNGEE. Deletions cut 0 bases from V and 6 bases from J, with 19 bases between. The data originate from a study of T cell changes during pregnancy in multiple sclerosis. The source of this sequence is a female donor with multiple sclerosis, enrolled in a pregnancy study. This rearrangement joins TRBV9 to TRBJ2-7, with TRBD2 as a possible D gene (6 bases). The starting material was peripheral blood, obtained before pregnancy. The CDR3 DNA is TGTGCCAGCAGCGTAGCGGGTAGCGGTCGAGATAGCGAGCAGTACTTC. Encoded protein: CASSVAGSGRDSEQYF.